This entry lists 19 T cell receptor beta chains sequenced from one sample in a study of vaccination and CD4 T cells after COVID-19 (dated 2022 in TCRdb). No antigen has been identified for these receptors. The label giving this sample's treatment or condition can be read as: approximately nine-day PBMC culture with coronavirus spike peptide pools or control peptides (ViraFEST assay). The method behind the library was PCR. Sequencing used an Illumina iSeq 100. DNA from cultured CD4+ T cells was subjected to TCR sequencing with the Oncomine TCR Beta short-read assay at the Johns Hopkins FTIC core. TCRdb handled the public reads itself, with Q25 trimming in fastp and clone calling in MiXCR, and kept productive beta chains. Each record represents a unique CDR3 protein, reported with the most common genes and DNA among its rows. Present in this sample are 20,000 to 25,000 distinct CDR3 sequences, roughly two thirds of which were seen just once. Under 20% of the sample is in the top ten clones.

The sequencing here drew on CD4+ T cells from blood, cultured in vitro, taken after SARS-CoV-2 vaccination. These receptors all stem from a human donor who received a COVID-19 vaccine.

The rearrangement links TRBV27 to TRBJ2-5; TRBD1 matches 9 bases. Unmatched junction bases numbered 3, after V lost 5 bases and J lost 2 bases. The CDR3 is 14 residues long. From germline, CDR1 is MNHEY and CDR2 SMNVEV (reference sequence). The CDR3 spells CASSLDRGQETQYF. The CDR3 DNA sequence: TGTGCCAGCAGTCTCGACAGGGGGCAAGAGACCCAGTACTTC.

This clonotype was counted once. The rearrangement uses TRBV7-9 and TRBJ2-7; D call uncertain. Trimming stripped 0 bases from V and 2 bases from J, with 5 bases between. CDR3 size: 13 residues. Per the germline V gene, CDR1 is SEHNR and CDR2 is FQNEAQ (reference sequence). CDR3 region: CASSLATTYEQYF. The CDR3, as DNA: TGTGCCAGCAGCTTAGCTACCACCTACGAGCAGTACTTC. Variable domain in full (rest from reference TRBV7-9 and TRBJ2-7): DTGVSQNPRHKITKRGQNVTFRCDPISEHNRLYWYRQTLGQGPEFLTYFQNEAQLEKSRLLSDRFSAERPKGSFSTLEIQRTEQGDSAMYLCASSLATTYEQYFGPGTRLTVT.

The J gene is TRBJ1-4, the V gene TRBV6-1, with D unresolved. Germline assignment: CDR1 MNHNS and CDR2 SASEGT. The CDR3 length is 13 residues. Trimming removed 7 bases from V and 6 bases from J, with 12 bases in between. In DNA form, the CDR3 reads TGTGCCAGCAAACGCCCGAGGGATGAAAAACTGTTTTTT. This translates into CASKRPRDEKLFF.

The chain couples TRBV12-3 or TRBV12-4 to TRBJ1-1; D is uncertain. V was pared by 4 bases and J by 5 bases, with 5 bases between. CDR3 length equals 11 residues. The CDR3 bases are TGTGCCAGCAGTTCGGCTACTGAAGCTTTCTTT. Its translation: CASSSATEAFF.

This rearrangement joins TRBV27 to TRBJ1-5; TRBD1 agrees at 10 bases. The CDR3 is made up of 16 amino acids. Unmatched junction bases numbered 2, after V lost 2 bases and J lost 1 base. Germline-derived CDR1 and CDR2 are MNHEY and SMNVEV (reference sequence). The CDR3 nucleotides read TGTGCCAGCAGTTTACAGGGACAGGGGAGCAATCAGCCCCAGCATTTT. Translating it yields CASSLQGQGSNQPQHF.

This clonotype was found a few times. The chain is built from TRBV2 and TRBJ2-6; possibly TRBD1 for D (6 bases). The CDR3 loop spans 18 amino acids. V was clipped by 2 bases and J by 0 bases, with 14 bases between them. Germline lookup yields CDR1 SNHLY and CDR2 FYNNEI. The CDR3 DNA is TGTGCCAGCAGTGAATTTGACAGGACGTACTCTGGGGCCAACGTCCTGACTTTC. This translates into CASSEFDRTYSGANVLTF.

The chain uses TRBV20-1 and TRBJ2-5; possibly TRBD2 for D (6 bases). Germline CDR1 DFQATT, CDR2 SNEGSKA (reference sequence). This CDR3 has 15 residues. The V end was cut by 6 bases, the J end by 2 bases, with 19 bases between. CDR3 coding DNA: TGCAGTGCAACTAGGGAGGCGACTACACAAGAGACCCAGTACTTC. Translating it yields CSATREATTQETQYF.

V gene TRBV30 combines with J gene TRBJ1-2; the D gene is possibly TRBD1 (6 bases). The germline CDR1 and CDR2 sequences are GTSNPN and SVGIG (reference sequence). V was cut by 3 bases and J by 8 bases, with 13 bases left in between. The CDR3 consists of 12 residues. This CDR3 is CAWRAKGGGYTF. The CDR3 bases are TGTGCCTGGAGGGCCAAGGGGGGCGGCTACACCTTC.

The chain recombines TRBV7-3 with TRBJ1-2; 7 bases fit TRBD1. The trim removed 8 bases at V and 8 bases at J, leaving 14 bases unmatched. The V gene's germline CDR1 is SGHTA and CDR2 FQGTGA. The CDR3 runs 14 residues. The CDR3 region has the DNA TGTGCCAGCTCTCTCGGGACAGCCCTTGAGGGCTACACCTTC. Residues: CASSLGTALEGYTF.

The chain couples TRBV11-3 to TRBJ2-5, with D perhaps TRBD1 (6 bases). CDR1 and CDR2 (germline): SGHNT, YENEEA. The germline V and J ends were trimmed by 4 bases and 1 base, with 10 bases remaining between them. The CDR3 has 14 residues. The CDR3 sequence is CASSSGQIQETQYF. The CDR3, as DNA: TGTGCCAGCAGCTCTGGACAGATCCAAGAGACCCAGTACTTC.

The V and J genes are TRBV7-6 and TRBJ2-5; tentative D call: TRBD1 (6 bases). The CDR3 sequence is 20 residues long. Germline loops: CDR1 SGHVS, CDR2 FNYEAQ. The V and J ends lost 6 bases and 2 bases respectively, with 31 bases between them. In nucleotides, the CDR3 is TGTGCCAGCAGTATCTCCCATCAGCCGGGACAAATGGGGCAACAAGAGACCCAGTACTTC. Translating gives CASSISHQPGQMGQQETQYF.

The chain joins TRBV3-1 to TRBJ1-2; the D is unclear. Germline lookup yields CDR1 LGHDT and CDR2 YNNKEL (reference sequence). The CDR3 spans 14 residues. The V end was cut by 3 bases, the J end by 3 bases, with 11 bases between. The CDR3 DNA is TGTGCCAGCAGCCAGGCGGACCGTTACTATGGCTACACCTTC. As protein: CASSQADRYYGYTF.

V usage is TRBV6-1 and J usage is TRBJ2-3; weak D call: TRBD2 (6 bases). Trimming shortened V by 6 bases and J by 0 bases, and 22 bases separated the two germline ends. The CDR3 is made up of 18 amino acids. Germline loops: CDR1 MNHNS, CDR2 SASEGT. The CDR3 DNA follows: TGTGCCAGCAGGGAGGGTGGGGCCCGAAAATTTAGCACAGATACGCAGTATTTT. Its protein product is CASREGGARKFSTDTQYF.

The chain couples TRBV20-1 to TRBJ2-5, with 8 bases matching TRBD2. This CDR3 contains 14 residues. After removal of 7 bases from V and 3 bases from J, the junction contained 10 bases not matched to a gene. Germline CDR1 and CDR2: DFQATT and SNEGSKA (reference sequence). The DNA for the CDR3 is TGCAGTGTGGATCCGGGGGGGCGGGAAGAGACCCAGTACTTC. Translation gives CSVDPGGREETQYF.

V is TRBV7-4 and J is TRBJ2-7; 13 bases are shared with TRBD2. V dropped 5 bases and J dropped 4; count of bases not matched to a gene: 5. The V gene's germline CDR1 is SGHVT and CDR2 SQSDAQ. The CDR3 extends over 15 amino acids. This chain's CDR3 is CASSGRTSGGYEQYF. CDR3 nucleotide sequence: TGTGCCAGCAGCGGACGGACTAGCGGGGGTTACGAGCAGTACTTC.

V usage is TRBV5-1 and J usage is TRBJ1-6; 7 nucleotides line up with TRBD1. V lost 1 base to trimming and J lost 0 bases; unmatched junction nucleotides: 1. This CDR3 spans 16 amino acids. From germline, CDR1 is SGHRS and CDR2 YFSETQ. CDR3 region: CASSLRDSSYNSPLHF. The CDR3 DNA reads TGCGCCAGCAGCTTGAGGGACAGCTCCTATAATTCACCCCTCCACTTT.

The chain employs TRBV6-5 and TRBJ2-7; a weak D match, TRBD2 (6 bases). This CDR3 spans 15 amino acids. Per germline, CDR1 MNHEY and CDR2 SVGAGI. V was pared by 4 bases and J by 6 bases, with 19 bases between. For the CDR3, the DNA is TGTGCCAGCAGTTCACCCCGACGGGGGTTCCTCGAGCAGTACTTC. It codes for CASSSPRRGFLEQYF.

The chain employs TRBV19 and TRBJ1-5; TRBD1 aligns across 7 bases. The CDR3 consists of 16 residues. Germline trimming cut 9 bases from V and 0 bases from J; bases unmatched to any gene: 11. In germline, CDR1 is LNHDA, CDR2 SQIVND (reference sequence). The CDR3 DNA reads as TGTGCCAGCAACTTAGGGACAGAGAATAGCAATCAGCCCCAGCATTTT. This encodes CASNLGTENSNQPQHF.

The chain has TRBV5-1 and TRBJ2-1; 8 nucleotides match TRBD1. In germline, CDR1 is SGHRS, CDR2 YFSETQ. This CDR3 region has 14 residues. The junction had 1 base not matched to a gene; V was cut back by 0 bases and J by 5 bases. CDR3 sequence reads: CASSLGQGNNEQFF. The CDR3 DNA is TGCGCCAGCAGCTTGGGACAGGGGAACAATGAGCAGTTCTTC.